This T cell receptor beta chain stems from a study of blood T cell repertoires in COVID-19. In the study overall: The analysed material was cDNA or gDNA that came from T cells, B-cell-depleted T cells, or PBMCs.

Generated by immunoSEQ multiplex PCR, the TCRdb table keeps only in-frame clones and is missing some. The table includes some 270,000 clones, about 85% detected once. Germline lookup yields CDR1 MNHEY and CDR2 SVGAGI. The CDR3 contains 12 residues. V dropped 11 bases and J dropped 4 bases, with 14 bases sitting between them. Participants in the exposed group had met a COVID-19 case in the 2 weeks before joining the study. The sequencing sample was made of PBMCs or T cells enriched from blood (not recorded which). The receptor's source is a woman aged 50 to 60 who had been exposed to COVID-19. This sequence joins TRBV6-5 and TRBJ1-2; no clear D. The CDR3 sequence is CAAGGLFYGYTF. DNA of the CDR3: TGTGCCGCCGGCGGGCTCTTCTATGGCTACACCTTC.